Listed here are 29 T cell receptor beta chains from one sample, sequenced in a study of post-analysis software for immune sequencing data. Overall study results and limits: TRBV5-6, TRBV5-1 and TRBV20-1 belonged to a set of five TRBV segments that were more frequent in patients than controls.

cDNA libraries of TCR beta carried unique molecular identifiers. TCRdb ran MiXCR on the PCR reads and lists one entry per CDR3 protein. Of about 760,000 distinct CDR3 sequences in the sample, around 27% were seen once. Antigens of these TCRs are unknown. The sample comprised blood. The receptors derive from a girl aged 10-17 years with multiple sclerosis.

The J gene is TRBJ1-1, the V gene TRBV4-1; D is perhaps TRBD1 (5 bases). The germline gives CDR1 MGHRA, CDR2 YSYEKL. The CDR3 spans 14 residues. V was clipped by 3 bases and J by 0 bases, with 8 bases between them. The CDR3 sequence is CASSHSGLNTEAFF. The CDR3 nucleotides read TGCGCCAGCAGCCACTCAGGGTTGAACACTGAAGCTTTCTTT.

This clonotype was observed at least ten times. The V call is TRBV4-3, the J call TRBJ2-3; D may match TRBD1 or TRBD2 (5 bases each). The CDR3 is 14 residues long. The germline V and J ends were trimmed by 0 bases and 6 bases, with 10 bases remaining between them. CDR1 and CDR2 from the germline V gene are LGHNA and YSLEER. The CDR3 is CASSQDRGWDTQYF. CDR3 nucleotide sequence: TGCGCCAGCAGCCAAGATCGGGGCTGGGATACGCAGTATTTT.

The chain joins TRBV20-1 to TRBJ1-5; D unclear. This CDR3 contains 16 residues. The germline V gene has CDR1 DFQATT and CDR2 SNEGSKA (reference sequence). V was shortened by 2 bases and J by 10 bases, with 24 bases between the two germline ends. In DNA form, the CDR3 reads TGCAGTGCTAGATCTTTGTCAGGCTGGCCTTGGGTCCCCCAGCATTTT. This encodes CSARSLSGWPWVPQHF.

This sequence joins TRBV20-1 and TRBJ2-7; TRBD1 agrees at 8 bases. Looked up from germline, CDR1 is DFQATT and CDR2 is SNEGSKA (reference sequence). The CDR3 length is 14 residues. After removal of 0 bases from V and 3 bases from J, the junction contained 4 bases not matched to a gene. CDR3: CSAREQGAGYEQYF. DNA for the CDR3: TGCAGTGCTAGAGAGCAGGGGGCGGGCTACGAGCAGTACTTC.

With regard to this clonotype: This may be a read error, as it is one base from a much larger clone. V usage is TRBV3-1 and J usage is TRBJ2-1; D not resolved. The end of the DNA aligns better with TRBJ2-7, so the J call may be wrong. The CDR3 is made up of 15 amino acids. Germline CDR1 LGHDT, CDR2 YNNKEL (reference sequence). The CDR3 DNA is TGTGCCAGCAGCCAAGGGGTGGAACCCTACAATGAGCAGTACTTC. Translated: CASSQGVEPYNEQYF.

The chain couples TRBV20-1 to TRBJ1-2; 10 bases line up with TRBD1. The CDR3 is 12 amino acids. V dropped 6 bases and J dropped 10; count of bases not matched to a gene: 8. From germline, CDR1 is DFQATT and CDR2 SNEGSKA (reference sequence). Here the CDR3 reads CSAQRQGADYTF. The CDR3 DNA reads TGCAGTGCCCAAAGACAGGGGGCAGACTACACCTTC.

In its sample, this clonotype was seen once. V gene TRBV2 combines with J gene TRBJ1-5, with D tentatively TRBD1 (5 bases). From germline, CDR1 is SNHLY and CDR2 FYNNEI. Trimming took 4 bases from V and 0 from J, leaving 10 bases between them. The CDR3 runs to 15 residues. DNA for the CDR3: TGTGCCAGCAGTGGGGACTCCAATAGCAATCAGCCCCAGCATTTT. This sequence encodes CASSGDSNSNQPQHF.

This clonotype was counted between two and nine times. This chain uses TRBV7-9 with TRBJ2-1; D is ambiguous. The CDR3 runs 13 residues. Trimming took off 2 bases at V and 3 bases at J, with 5 bases between the two ends. Germline V gene sequence: CDR1 SEHNR, CDR2 FQNEAQ (reference sequence). The CDR3 DNA sequence: TGTGCCAGCAGCTTATCGGTCTACAATGAGCAGTTCTTC. Residues: CASSLSVYNEQFF.

The rearrangement joins TRBV9 to TRBJ1-2; TRBD1 matches at 11 bases. The germline V gene has CDR1 SGDLS and CDR2 YYNGEE. The J segment lost 3 bases and the V segment lost 4 bases, leaving 5 bases of the junction unmatched. This CDR3 has 15 amino acids. CDR3 region: CASSTRTGGDYGYTF. CDR3 nucleotide sequence: TGTGCCAGCAGCACCCGGACAGGGGGCGACTATGGCTACACCTTC.

This chain links TRBV6-5 with TRBJ1-5, with no clear D. This CDR3 comprises 14 residues. V gave up 4 bases and J gave up 7 bases, with 14 bases separating them. From germline, CDR1 is MNHEY and CDR2 SVGAGI. CDR3 nucleotides: TGTGCCAGCAGTTCACGGGGTTTAGGGCAGCCCCAGCATTTT. This encodes CASSSRGLGQPQHF.

The rearrangement links TRBV29-1 to TRBJ2-2; D perhaps matches TRBD2 (7 bases). Deletions cut 4 bases from V and 6 bases from J, with 18 bases between. The CDR3 covers 15 residues. Germline assignment: CDR1 SQVTM and CDR2 ANQGSEA. CDR3 nucleotides: TGCAGCGTTGGTCACCCCTCGGGGGGCCCCGGGGAGCTGTTTTTT. Protein sequence: CSVGHPSGGPGELFF.

CDR3: CASSKGGGGQHF. The DNA for the CDR3 is TGTGCCAGCAGTAAAGGCGGGGGCGGCCAGCATTTT. This rearrangement joins TRBV12-3 or TRBV12-4 to TRBJ1-5; the D gene is possibly TRBD1 (6 bases). V was trimmed by 5 bases and J by 12 bases, leaving 14 bases between them. This CDR3 is built from 12 residues.

The chain has TRBV12-3 or TRBV12-4 and TRBJ2-1, with 11 bases matching TRBD1. V lost 4 bases and J lost 2; bases outside the gene matches: 1. This CDR3 contains 15 residues. CDR3 coding DNA: TGTGCCAGCAGTTGGGACAGGGGGACCTACAATGAGCAGTTCTTC. Its protein is CASSWDRGTYNEQFF.

This clonotype was seen more than once but under ten times. The chain couples TRBV7-2 to TRBJ1-5; TRBD1 aligns across 7 bases. Germline values: CDR1 SGHTA, CDR2 FQGNSA. CDR3 length equals 15 residues. Trimming removed 1 base from V and 7 bases from J; junction bases left unmatched: 7. The CDR3 nucleotides read TGTGCCAGCAGCTTAGAGTCAGGGGGGCGGCAGCCCCAGCATTTT. This gives the protein CASSLESGGRQPQHF.

This clonotype was counted between two and nine times. The chain recombines TRBV11-2 with TRBJ2-7; D is tentatively TRBD1 or TRBD2 (5 bases each). The germline V gene has CDR1 SGHAT and CDR2 FQNNGV. The CDR3 is made up of 15 amino acids. The germline V and J ends were trimmed by 5 bases and 2 bases, with 16 bases remaining between them. DNA for the CDR3: TGTGCCAGCAGCCGAGGGACCGGGTTCGCCTACGAGCAGTACTTC. As protein: CASSRGTGFAYEQYF. The full variable domain, rest sourced from reference TRBV11-2 and TRBJ2-7, is EAGVAQSPRYKIIEKRQSVAFWCNPISGHATLYWYQQILGQGPKLLIQFQNNGVVDDSQLPKDRFSAERLKGVDSTLKIQPAKLEDSAVYLCASSRGTGFAYEQYFGPGTRLTVT.

This clonotype showed up just a few times. For the CDR3, the DNA is TGTGCCAGCAGTGAAGCAGTATATGGCTACACCTTC. This gives the protein CASSEAVYGYTF. The genes are TRBV6-1 and TRBJ1-2; D gene uncertain. The CDR3 has 12 residues. In germline, CDR1 is MNHNS, CDR2 SASEGT. The ends were cut back, 0 bases at V and 5 bases at J, with 4 bases in the middle.

V gene TRBV7-2 combines with J gene TRBJ2-3; D ambiguous. Trimming left V 1 base short and J 7 bases short, with 9 bases between. The germline gives CDR1 SGHTA, CDR2 FQGNSA. This CDR3 comprises 13 residues. CDR3 sequence (DNA): TGTGCCAGCAGCTTAGGGGCTGAATATACGCAGTATTTT. It translates to CASSLGAEYTQYF.

This sequence joins TRBV4-3 and TRBJ1-2; D remains unclear. The CDR3 covers 14 residues. V was shortened by 1 base and J by 5 bases, with 11 bases between the two germline ends. Germline loops: CDR1 LGHNA, CDR2 YSLEER. In DNA, the CDR3 is TGCGCCAGCAGCCAAGTACCCGGGTCTTATGGCTACACCTTC. This encodes CASSQVPGSYGYTF.

This rearrangement joins TRBV20-1 to TRBJ1-1; tentatively, D is TRBD1 (6 bases). Germline V gene sequence: CDR1 DFQATT, CDR2 SNEGSKA (reference sequence). This CDR3 has 14 residues. The V end lost 6 bases, the J end lost 4 bases, and 18 bases lay between the germline ends. The CDR3, as DNA: TGCAGTGCGGGTAGGGGGGCCGGGACCACTGAAGCTTTCTTT. Amino acids: CSAGRGAGTTEAFF.

The chain has TRBV20-1 and TRBJ2-3; 7 positions match TRBD2. V gave up 4 bases and J gave up 0 bases; unmatched junction bases: 10. Germline loops: CDR1 DFQATT, CDR2 SNEGSKA (reference sequence). The length of the CDR3 is 16 residues. The CDR3 protein is CSATLLAGGSTDTQYF. The CDR3 DNA is TGCAGTGCTACCCTTTTAGCCGGGGGGAGCACAGATACGCAGTATTTT.

This clonotype has ten or more counts. The V gene is TRBV20-1, the J gene TRBJ2-1; D gene uncertain. Trimming removed 3 bases from V and 1 base from J, with 7 bases in between. This CDR3 is 13 amino acids long. Germline loops: CDR1 DFQATT, CDR2 SNEGSKA (reference sequence). The CDR3 sequence: CSARGLSYNEQFF. CDR3 in DNA: TGCAGTGCTAGGGGTCTGTCCTACAATGAGCAGTTCTTC.

In its sample, this clonotype was seen a few times. The chain carries TRBV6-6 and TRBJ1-4; 9 positions agree with TRBD1. This CDR3 is built from 16 residues. Unmatched junction bases numbered 8, after V lost 1 base and J lost 8 bases. Germline CDR1 and CDR2: MNHNY and SVGAGI (reference sequence). Written as DNA, the CDR3 is TGTGCCAGCAGTTACTGGACAGGGGCCATGAGAGAAAAACTGTTTTTT. Translated: CASSYWTGAMREKLFF.

The chain joins TRBV5-1 to TRBJ2-4, with a possible D match to TRBD1 (6 bases). CDR1 SGHRS and CDR2 YFSETQ come from the germline V gene. The CDR3 is 14 residues long. V was shortened by 3 bases and J by 2 bases, with 9 bases between the two germline ends. The CDR3 sequence is CASSYTGSKNIQYF. The CDR3 DNA sequence: TGCGCCAGCAGCTACACAGGGTCCAAAAACATTCAGTACTTC.

The chain recombines TRBV2 with TRBJ2-1; 8 nucleotides agree with TRBD1. The junction had 11 bases not matched to a gene; V was cut back by 7 bases and J by 6 bases. Germline V lookup: CDR1 SNHLY, CDR2 FYNNEI. The CDR3 covers 15 residues. The CDR3 loop is CASILDRDRSNEQFF. The DNA for the CDR3 is TGTGCCAGCATTTTAGACAGGGACAGGTCCAATGAGCAGTTCTTC.

The chain recombines TRBV6-5 with TRBJ2-4; 8 positions agree with TRBD2. This CDR3 spans 16 amino acids. Losses at the gene ends were 0 bases for V and 15 bases for J; bases not matched to a gene: 16. Germline lookup yields CDR1 MNHEY and CDR2 SVGAGI. The CDR3 region has the DNA TGTGCCAGCAGTTACTCTGCCGGGACTAGGAAGGGGTCTTTGTACTTC. It yields the protein CASSYSAGTRKGSLYF.

The gene calls are TRBV5-1 and TRBJ2-5, with D maybe TRBD1 (5 bases). Germline lookup yields CDR1 SGHRS and CDR2 YFSETQ. V lost 4 bases, J lost 0 bases, and 10 bases lay in between. The CDR3 totals 14 residues. The CDR3 loop reads CASSLGRDQETQYF. CDR3 sequence (DNA): TGCGCCAGCAGCCTCGGCAGGGACCAAGAGACCCAGTACTTC. Full variable domain (outside the CDR3, taken from reference TRBV5-1 and TRBJ2-5): KAGVTQTPRYLIKTRGQQVTLSCSPISGHRSVSWYQQTPGQGLQFLFEYFSETQRNKGNFPGRFSGRQFSNSRSEMNVSTLELGDSALYLCASSLGRDQETQYFGPGTRLLVL.

The chain uses TRBV6-6 and TRBJ1-1; 8 nucleotides match TRBD1. CDR1 is MNHNY, CDR2 SVGAGI, per germline (reference sequence). The CDR3 runs 13 residues. Unmatched junction bases numbered 5, after V lost 6 bases and J lost 5 bases. The CDR3 nucleotides read TGTGCCAGCAGCGGACAGGGTCAAACTGAAGCTTTCTTT. As protein: CASSGQGQTEAFF.

This clonotype was seen many times. V usage is TRBV29-1 and J usage is TRBJ2-7; TRBD2 matches 14 bases. There are 14 residues in the CDR3. Germline CDR1 SQVTM, CDR2 ANQGSEA. The junction had 4 bases not matched to a gene; V was cut back by 3 bases and J by 6 bases. The CDR3 reads CSVEGLAGVREQYF. The CDR3, as DNA: TGCAGCGTTGAGGGACTAGCGGGAGTACGCGAGCAGTACTTC.

The chain links TRBV28 to TRBJ2-5; D is ambiguous. CDR3 length: 14 residues. Germline values: CDR1 MDHEN, CDR2 SYDVKM. The germline V and J ends were trimmed by 1 base and 5 bases, with 11 bases remaining between them. The CDR3 region has the DNA TGTGCCAGCAGTTTATTGCCCGAGGATGAGACCCAGTACTTC. Protein product: CASSLLPEDETQYF.